This T cell receptor beta chain was captured by sequencing in a study of T cell repertoires in cytomegalovirus infection. TCRdb reanalysed the reads using MiXCR and keeps one entry per CDR3 protein. The table records tens of thousands of distinct CDR3 sequences, approximately 24% of them present only once. The CDR3 loop spans 16 amino acids. V trimming: 7 bases; J trimming: 3 bases; junction bases outside the gene matches: 14. Per the germline V gene, CDR1 is SGHAT and CDR2 is FQNNGV. General study points: Accumulated public TCR beta family frequency recognized individuals carrying CMV together with the relevant HLA.

As regards this clonotype: The antigen remains undetermined.

Material: CD8+ T cells from cultured PBMCs, obtained from culture after CMV antigen stimulation. V gene TRBV11-2 combines with J gene TRBJ1-1; 7 nucleotides match TRBD1. This receptor was identified in a human donor in good health (CMV status not recorded). Some clones in this sample may be carry-over from other donors' samples. CDR3 coding DNA: TGTGCCAGCACCATAGGGGCCGACAGGGCAGACACTGAAGCTTTCTTT. It codes for CASTIGADRADTEAFF.